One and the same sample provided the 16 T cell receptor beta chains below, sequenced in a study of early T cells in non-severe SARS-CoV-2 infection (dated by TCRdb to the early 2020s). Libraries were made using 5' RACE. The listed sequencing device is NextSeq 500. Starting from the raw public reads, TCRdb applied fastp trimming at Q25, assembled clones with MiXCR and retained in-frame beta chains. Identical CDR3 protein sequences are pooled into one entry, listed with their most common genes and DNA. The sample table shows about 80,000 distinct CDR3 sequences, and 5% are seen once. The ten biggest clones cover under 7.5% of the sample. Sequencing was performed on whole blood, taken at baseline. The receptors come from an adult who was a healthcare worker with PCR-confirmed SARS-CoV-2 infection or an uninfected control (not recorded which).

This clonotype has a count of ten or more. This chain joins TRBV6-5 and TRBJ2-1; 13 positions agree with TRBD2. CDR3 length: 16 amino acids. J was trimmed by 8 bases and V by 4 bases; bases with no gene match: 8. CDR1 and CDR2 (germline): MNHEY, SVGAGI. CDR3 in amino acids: CASSSPGLAGTYEQFF. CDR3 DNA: TGTGCCAGCAGTTCCCCGGGACTAGCGGGAACCTATGAGCAGTTCTTC.

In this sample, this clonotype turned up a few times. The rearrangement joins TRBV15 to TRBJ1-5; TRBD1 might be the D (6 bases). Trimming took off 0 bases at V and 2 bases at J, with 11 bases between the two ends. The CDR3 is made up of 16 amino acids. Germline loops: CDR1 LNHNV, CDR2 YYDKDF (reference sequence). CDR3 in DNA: TGTGCCACCAGCAGAGATTTGGCAGGGGGCAATCAGCCCCAGCATTTT. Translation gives CATSRDLAGGNQPQHF.

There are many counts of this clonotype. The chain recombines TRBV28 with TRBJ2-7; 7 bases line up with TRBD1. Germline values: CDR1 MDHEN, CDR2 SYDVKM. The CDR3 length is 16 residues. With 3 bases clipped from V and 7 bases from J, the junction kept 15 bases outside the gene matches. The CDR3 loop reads CASSFRPWTGPFEQYF. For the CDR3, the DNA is TGTGCCAGCAGTTTCCGGCCGTGGACAGGCCCATTTGAGCAGTACTTC.

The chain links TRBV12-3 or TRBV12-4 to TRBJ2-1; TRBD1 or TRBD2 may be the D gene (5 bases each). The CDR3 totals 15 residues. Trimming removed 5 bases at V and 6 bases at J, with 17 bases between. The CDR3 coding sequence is TGTGCCAGCAGTCCCAGTCCGGGGCTAGTCAATGAGCAGTTCTTC. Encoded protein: CASSPSPGLVNEQFF.

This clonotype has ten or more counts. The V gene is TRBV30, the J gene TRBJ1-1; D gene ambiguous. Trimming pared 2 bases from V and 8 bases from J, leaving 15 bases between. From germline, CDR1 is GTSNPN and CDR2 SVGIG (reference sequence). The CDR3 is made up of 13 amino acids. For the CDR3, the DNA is TGTGCCTGGAGTTCCGCGGGCCCTCAGGAAGCTTTCTTT. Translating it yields CAWSSAGPQEAFF.

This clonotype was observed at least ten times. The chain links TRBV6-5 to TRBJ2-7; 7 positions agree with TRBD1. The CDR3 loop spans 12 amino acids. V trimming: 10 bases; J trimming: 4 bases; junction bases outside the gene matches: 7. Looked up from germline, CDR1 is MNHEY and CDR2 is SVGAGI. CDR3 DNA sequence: TGTGCCACCCGGACAGGACGTTACGAGCAGTACTTC. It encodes CATRTGRYEQYF.

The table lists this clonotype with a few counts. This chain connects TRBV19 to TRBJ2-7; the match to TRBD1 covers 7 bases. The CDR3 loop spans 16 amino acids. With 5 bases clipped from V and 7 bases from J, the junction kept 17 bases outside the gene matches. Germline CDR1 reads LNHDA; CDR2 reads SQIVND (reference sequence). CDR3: CASSAQGQWAAREQYF. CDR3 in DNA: TGTGCCAGTAGTGCGCAGGGACAGTGGGCCGCGAGGGAGCAGTACTTC.

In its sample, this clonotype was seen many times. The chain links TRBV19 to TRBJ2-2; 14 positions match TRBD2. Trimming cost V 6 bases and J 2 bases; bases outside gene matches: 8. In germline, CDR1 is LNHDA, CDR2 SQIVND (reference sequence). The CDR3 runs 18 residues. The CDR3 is CASSTGLAGGLNTGELFF. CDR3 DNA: TGTGCCAGTAGCACAGGACTAGCGGGAGGACTAAACACCGGGGAGCTGTTTTTT.

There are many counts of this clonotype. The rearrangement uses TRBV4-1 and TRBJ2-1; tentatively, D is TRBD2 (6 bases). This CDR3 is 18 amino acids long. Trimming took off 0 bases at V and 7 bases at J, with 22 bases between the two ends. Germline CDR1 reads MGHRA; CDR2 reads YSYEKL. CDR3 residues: CASSQDLRVLAFGNEQFF. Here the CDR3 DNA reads TGCGCCAGCAGCCAAGATCTTAGAGTCCTAGCGTTTGGGAATGAGCAGTTCTTC.

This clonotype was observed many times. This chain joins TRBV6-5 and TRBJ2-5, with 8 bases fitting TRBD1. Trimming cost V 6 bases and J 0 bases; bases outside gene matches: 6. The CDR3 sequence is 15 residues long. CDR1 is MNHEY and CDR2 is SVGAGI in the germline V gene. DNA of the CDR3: TGTGCCAGCAGCTACCGGGACAGGTACCAAGAGACCCAGTACTTC. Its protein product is CASSYRDRYQETQYF.

DNA for the CDR3: TGTGCCAGCAGTTTATGGGTAGGGGATGGCTACACCTTC. Translating gives CASSLWVGDGYTF. J is TRBJ1-2 and V is TRBV28, with D possibly TRBD1 on 5 matching bases. V lost 0 bases and J 6 bases, leaving 8 bases between the germline ends. Per the germline V gene, CDR1 is MDHEN and CDR2 is SYDVKM. This CDR3 has 13 residues.

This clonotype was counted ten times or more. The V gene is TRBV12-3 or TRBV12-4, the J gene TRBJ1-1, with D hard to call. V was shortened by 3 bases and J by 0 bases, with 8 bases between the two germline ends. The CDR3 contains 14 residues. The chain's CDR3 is CASSLSNMNTEAFF. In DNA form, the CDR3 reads TGTGCCAGCAGTTTGTCCAACATGAACACTGAAGCTTTCTTT.

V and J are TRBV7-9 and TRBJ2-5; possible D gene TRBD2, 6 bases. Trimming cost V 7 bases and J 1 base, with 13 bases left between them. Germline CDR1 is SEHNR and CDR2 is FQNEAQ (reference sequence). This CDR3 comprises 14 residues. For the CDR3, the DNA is TGTGCCAGCACCGCCGGGGGAGTCCAAGAGACCCAGTACTTC. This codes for CASTAGGVQETQYF. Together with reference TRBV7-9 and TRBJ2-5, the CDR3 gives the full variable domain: DTGVSQNPRHKITKRGQNVTFRCDPISEHNRLYWYRQTLGQGPEFLTYFQNEAQLEKSRLLSDRFSAERPKGSFSTLEIQRTEQGDSAMYLCASTAGGVQETQYFGPGTRLLVL.

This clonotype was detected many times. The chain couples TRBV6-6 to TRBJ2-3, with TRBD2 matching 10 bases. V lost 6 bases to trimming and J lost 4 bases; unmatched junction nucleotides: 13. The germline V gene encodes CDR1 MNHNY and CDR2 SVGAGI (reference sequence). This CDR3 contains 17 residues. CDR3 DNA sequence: TGTGCCAGCAGCCACCGAGGCCTAGCGGGAGTCGCAGATACGCAGTATTTT. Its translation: CASSHRGLAGVADTQYF.

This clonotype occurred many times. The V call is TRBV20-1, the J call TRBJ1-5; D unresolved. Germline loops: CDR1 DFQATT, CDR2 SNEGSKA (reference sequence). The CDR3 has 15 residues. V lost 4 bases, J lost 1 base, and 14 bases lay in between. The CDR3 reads CSATPGKGSNQPQHF. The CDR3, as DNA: TGCAGTGCTACACCCGGAAAGGGAAGCAATCAGCCCCAGCATTTT.

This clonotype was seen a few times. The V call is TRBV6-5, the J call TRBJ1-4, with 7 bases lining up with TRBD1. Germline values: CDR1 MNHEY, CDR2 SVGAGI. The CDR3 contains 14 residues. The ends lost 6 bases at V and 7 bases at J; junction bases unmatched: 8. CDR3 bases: TGTGCCAGCAGCATGGACAGGTTGAGTGAAAAACTGTTTTTT. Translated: CASSMDRLSEKLFF.